This T cell receptor beta chain was sequenced during a study of regulatory T cells in long-lasting Graves disease. Study-wide results and limits: The study found persistent patients shared more public clonotypes (roughly 2,500) than new patients (roughly 880).

Stated time point: newly diagnosed GD, antithyroid drugs for less than 3 months. From PBMCs, RNA was extracted and then used to make the TCR library. In this cohort, patients came from an endocrinology department located in Xi'an, China. Researchers made TCR beta libraries by using iRepertoire HTBI primers and running Arm-PCR on CDR3 regions. TCRdb used MiXCR to reprocess the multiplex PCR reads, holding one entry per CDR3 protein. The table lists some 200,000 distinct CDR3 sequences, around a fifth of them singletons. In the case of this clonotype: Its antigen remains unidentified. Since a far larger clone is one base different, this is likely a read error.

The CDR3 runs to 14 residues. CDR1 and CDR2 (germline): SGHNT, YENEEA. These data are also associated with another study on T cells in Graves' hyperthyroidism and ophthalmopathy. That study adds: Using the HTBI primer set, a first-round RT-PCR was run on the TCR CDR3.

Sequenced material: peripheral blood mononuclear cells (PBMCs), taken at new diagnosis, from a patient treated with antithyroid drugs. The receptor was derived from a woman in her twenties or thirties with Graves disease. The chain links TRBV11-3 to TRBJ2-1, with TRBD1 matching over 8 bases. The better agreement between TRBJ2-5 and the DNA end casts doubt on the J call. The DNA for the CDR3 is TGTGCCAGCAGCTCGGGACAGGTCCGAGAGACCCAGTACTTC. Translated: CASSSGQVRETQYF.